One and the same sample provided the 27 T cell receptor beta chains below, sequenced in a study of post-analysis software for immune sequencing data. Findings and limits, study-wide: Included in a set of several TRBV segments more frequent in patients than controls were TRBV5-6, TRBV5-1 and TRBV20-1.

The TCR beta cDNA libraries carried unique molecular identifiers. TCRdb re-called the PCR reads with MiXCR, one entry per CDR3 protein. Here the sample spans roughly 650,000 distinct CDR3 sequences, 59% being singletons. The antigens of these receptors remain unknown. Specimen: blood. The receptors shown here come from a girl aged 2 to 10 with multiple sclerosis.

The CDR3 reads CASGWGRGNNEQFF. Written as DNA, the CDR3 is TGCGCCAGCGGATGGGGCAGGGGTAACAATGAGCAGTTCTTC. The V and J genes are TRBV10-1 and TRBJ2-1, with D possibly being TRBD1 (6 bases). V was pared by 8 bases and J by 5 bases, with 16 bases between. From germline, CDR1 is WNHNN and CDR2 SYGVQD (reference sequence). The CDR3 length is 14 residues.

This clonotype was counted only a few times. The chain joins TRBV6-2 or TRBV6-3 to TRBJ2-1; D may be TRBD1 or TRBD2 (6 bases each). V was cut by 6 bases and J by 4 bases, with 19 bases left in between. Germline loops: CDR1 MNHEY, CDR2 SVGEGT. The CDR3 totals 16 residues. DNA of the CDR3: TGTGCCAGCAGACCTACCTCGGGGGCCTTTTACAATGAGCAGTTCTTC. It specifies CASRPTSGAFYNEQFF.

This clonotype has only a few counts. V usage is TRBV29-1 and J usage is TRBJ1-2; D remains ambiguous. Trimming removed 7 bases from V and 6 bases from J, with 12 bases in between. Looked up from germline, CDR1 is SQVTM and CDR2 is ANQGSEA. The CDR3 sequence is 11 residues long. The CDR3 DNA sequence: TGCAGCGCCGAGGGCGGGAATGGCTACACCTTC. Translating it yields CSAEGGNGYTF.

This clonotype was seen a few times. V and J are TRBV3-1 and TRBJ2-7, with TRBD1 matching 9 bases. Germline assignment: CDR1 LGHDT and CDR2 YNNKEL (reference sequence). This CDR3 spans 14 amino acids. Trimming at V came to 1 base and at J to 5 bases, leaving 3 bases not matched to a gene. CDR3 residues: CASSQADRGHEQYF. In nucleotides, the CDR3 is TGTGCCAGCAGCCAAGCGGACAGGGGCCACGAGCAGTACTTC.

This clonotype was found a few times. The rearrangement joins TRBV7-2 to TRBJ2-5; a weak D match, TRBD2 (5 bases). V lost 3 bases, J lost 1 base, and 9 bases lay in between. The CDR3 has 14 residues. CDR1 is SGHTA, CDR2 FQGNSA, per germline. The CDR3 spells CASSFGGIQETQYF. For the CDR3, the DNA is TGTGCCAGCAGCTTCGGAGGTATCCAAGAGACCCAGTACTTC.

This clonotype was seen only a few times. The gene calls are TRBV20-1 and TRBJ1-2, with TRBD1 identical over 7 bases. Trimming took 5 bases from V and 5 from J; bases not matched to a gene: 8. Germline assignment: CDR1 DFQATT and CDR2 SNEGSKA (reference sequence). CDR3 size: 13 residues. CDR3: CSADEGAQYGYTF. CDR3 DNA sequence: TGCAGTGCTGATGAGGGGGCCCAATATGGCTACACCTTC.

On this clonotype: Relative to the germline gene, one junction end is altered; a read error may explain this. The chain links TRBV7-2 to TRBJ2-3; D is possibly TRBD2 (7 bases). The CDR3 length is 15 residues. Per the germline V gene, CDR1 is SGHTA and CDR2 is FQGNSA. CDR3 in amino acids: CAGSQRGAGTDTQYF. CDR3 nucleotide sequence: TGTGCCGGCAGTCAACGGGGGGCTGGCACAGATACGCAGTATTTT.

The rearrangement joins TRBV6-1 to TRBJ2-7; the D gene could be TRBD1 or TRBD2 (9 bases each). Germline values: CDR1 MNHNS, CDR2 SASEGT. V shed 7 bases and J shed 7 bases, with 32 bases lying between them. This CDR3 has 18 residues. CDR3 bases: TGTGCCAGCACCTGGACAGGGGACGCTAGCGGGATCTCCGGGGAGCAGTACTTC. This codes for CASTWTGDASGISGEQYF.

This clonotype was seen a few times. The chain links TRBV4-3 to TRBJ1-2; no clear D. The CDR3 spans 13 residues. The ends were cut back, 0 bases at V and 12 bases at J, with 14 bases in the middle. Looked up from germline, CDR1 is LGHNA and CDR2 is YSLEER. Here the CDR3 reads CASSQDGSHIDTF. The CDR3 DNA is TGCGCCAGCAGCCAAGATGGTTCCCACATCGACACCTTC.

In its sample, this clonotype was seen many times. The chain employs TRBV27 and TRBJ2-7; TRBD2 agrees at 8 bases. Germline V gene data show CDR1 as MNHEY and CDR2 as SMNVEV (reference sequence). The length of the CDR3 is 14 residues. J gave up 3 bases and V 0 bases, and 1 base lay outside the gene matches. The CDR3 is CASSLSSGGYEQYF. DNA for the CDR3: TGTGCCAGCAGTTTATCGAGCGGGGGCTACGAGCAGTACTTC.

This clonotype was observed a single time. CDR3 residues: CASSLGGKSANYGYTF. The CDR3 nucleotides read TGTGCCAGCAGCTTAGGGGGGAAGTCAGCTAACTATGGCTACACCTTC. This chain connects TRBV7-2 to TRBJ1-2, with D possibly being TRBD1 (5 bases). The ends were cut back, 1 base at V and 0 bases at J, with 12 bases in the middle. Germline CDR1 and CDR2: SGHTA and FQGNSA. The CDR3 sequence is 16 residues long. Together with reference TRBV7-2 and TRBJ1-2, the CDR3 gives the full variable domain: GAGVSQSPSNKVTEKGKDVELRCDPISGHTALYWYRQSLGQGLEFLIYFQGNSAPDKSGLPSDRFSAERTGGSVSTLTIQRTQQEDSAVYLCASSLGGKSANYGYTFGSGTRLTVV.

CDR3 loop: CSARVAGVGTQYF. The CDR3, as DNA: TGCAGTGCTAGGGTAGCGGGAGTAGGTACGCAGTATTTT. The rearrangement uses TRBV20-1 and TRBJ2-3, with 9 nucleotides matching TRBD2. CDR1 is DFQATT, CDR2 SNEGSKA, per germline (reference sequence). The CDR3 is 13 amino acids. V dropped 3 bases and J dropped 8; count of bases not matched to a gene: 6.

This clonotype was recorded a few times. The V call is TRBV7-3, the J call TRBJ2-1; unclear D gene. The V end lost 5 bases, the J end lost 6 bases, and 14 bases lay between the germline ends. There are 14 residues in the CDR3. Germline V gives CDR1 SGHTA, CDR2 FQGTGA. CDR3 sequence reads: CASSPDFPPNEQFF. CDR3 nucleotide sequence: TGTGCCAGCAGCCCCGACTTCCCCCCCAATGAGCAGTTCTTC.

This chain links TRBV20-1 with TRBJ2-7; weak D call: TRBD2 (8 bases). The CDR3 loop spans 14 amino acids. CDR1 and CDR2 from the germline V gene are DFQATT and SNEGSKA (reference sequence). Trimming pared 4 bases from V and 6 bases from J, leaving 19 bases between. DNA of the CDR3: TGCAGTGCTAAGTCGTCGGGAGGGGGCAGCGAGCAGTACTTC. Amino acid sequence: CSAKSSGGGSEQYF.

This clonotype was observed once. The chain employs TRBV14 and TRBJ2-4; D is perhaps TRBD1 (5 bases). The end of the DNA aligns better with TRBJ2-7, so the J call may be wrong. Germline loops: CDR1 SGHDN, CDR2 FVKESK. The CDR3 runs 16 residues. CDR3 loop: CASSQRFTDIPYEQYF. DNA of the CDR3: TGTGCCAGCAGCCAAAGGTTCACGGACATACCATACGAGCAGTACTTC.

This clonotype was counted once. This chain connects TRBV6-1 to TRBJ2-1; the match to TRBD1 covers 9 bases. Germline V gene data show CDR1 as MNHNS and CDR2 as SASEGT. CDR3 size: 14 residues. The V and J ends lost 8 bases and 6 bases, in that order; junction bases with no gene match: 8. The CDR3 nucleotides are TGTGCCAGCGGCCGGGACAGGGTATTCAATGAGCAGTTCTTC. Translating it yields CASGRDRVFNEQFF.

The J gene is TRBJ2-5, the V gene TRBV6-6, with TRBD1 as a possible D gene (6 bases). Deletions cut 5 bases from V and 5 bases from J, with 15 bases between. Germline V gene sequence: CDR1 MNHNY, CDR2 SVGAGI (reference sequence). The CDR3 runs 14 residues. CDR3 sequence: CASSTRGWGETQYF. Here the CDR3 DNA reads TGTGCCAGCAGTACCAGGGGTTGGGGGGAGACCCAGTACTTC.

The CDR3 spells CASRPSANNYEQYF. Written as DNA, the CDR3 is TGCGCCAGCAGACCCTCGGCAAATAACTACGAGCAGTACTTC. The chain links TRBV5-1 to TRBJ2-7; D unclear. V shed 5 bases and J shed 3 bases, with 15 bases lying between them. Germline V lookup: CDR1 SGHRS, CDR2 YFSETQ. The CDR3 is 14 amino acids.

The chain joins TRBV6-2 or TRBV6-3 to TRBJ1-1, with 8 bases matching TRBD1. J was trimmed by 6 bases and V by 5 bases; bases with no gene match: 11. CDR3 size: 15 residues. Germline V gene lookup returns CDR1 MNHEY and CDR2 SVGEGT. CDR3 in DNA: TGTGCCAGCAGTACTCCAGGGGGCGCCGTCCCTGAAGCTTTCTTT. It encodes CASSTPGGAVPEAFF.

The V call is TRBV12-3 or TRBV12-4, the J call TRBJ1-5; D remains ambiguous. Deletions cut 6 bases from V and 7 bases from J, with 13 bases between. This CDR3 contains 13 residues. DNA of the CDR3: TGTGCCAGCAGACCGGACGGGATGCAGCCCCAGCATTTT. This encodes CASRPDGMQPQHF.

This chain connects TRBV18 to TRBJ2-7, with D possibly matching TRBD2 (5 bases). CDR3 size: 14 residues. Germline values: CDR1 KGHSH, CDR2 LQKENI. The ends were cut back, 3 bases at V and 0 bases at J, with 9 bases in the middle. In DNA form, the CDR3 reads TGTGCCAGCTCACCGACGGGATTCTCCTACGAGCAGTACTTC. This codes for CASSPTGFSYEQYF.

The chain recombines TRBV7-9 with TRBJ2-7; 11 bases align to TRBD2. CDR1 and CDR2 (germline): SEHNR, FQNEAQ (reference sequence). V was pared by 4 bases and J by 0 bases, with 11 bases of the junction left unmatched. The CDR3 totals 18 residues. CDR3 nucleotide sequence: TGTGCCAGCAGCTACGCCACGGCTAGCGGGGGGAGCTCCTACGAGCAGTACTTC. This gives the protein CASSYATASGGSSYEQYF. Looking up the rest from reference TRBV7-9 and TRBJ2-7 gives the full variable domain: DTGVSQNPRHKITKRGQNVTFRCDPISEHNRLYWYRQTLGQGPEFLTYFQNEAQLEKSRLLSDRFSAERPKGSFSTLEIQRTEQGDSAMYLCASSYATASGGSSYEQYFGPGTRLTVT.

The V gene is TRBV7-3, the J gene TRBJ2-7; 8 nucleotides match TRBD1. Trimming removed 6 bases from V and 3 bases from J; junction bases left unmatched: 4. The V gene's germline CDR1 is SGHTA and CDR2 FQGTGA. The CDR3 extends over 13 amino acids. This CDR3 is CASSRDRLYEQYF. CDR3 nucleotides: TGTGCCAGCAGTCGGGACAGGCTCTACGAGCAGTACTTC.

This clonotype was observed a few times. The J gene is TRBJ2-7, the V gene TRBV5-1; D gene ambiguous. CDR3 length equals 13 residues. Germline CDR1 is SGHRS and CDR2 is YFSETQ. V shed 4 bases and J shed 2 bases, with 10 bases lying between them. The CDR3 bases are TGCGCCAGCAGCCATCGGGCCACCTACGAGCAGTACTTC. It translates to CASSHRATYEQYF.

The chain has TRBV19 and TRBJ2-1; D is perhaps TRBD2 (6 bases). Trimming stripped 2 bases from V and 6 bases from J, with 11 bases between. There are 14 residues in the CDR3. Looked up from germline, CDR1 is LNHDA and CDR2 is SQIVND (reference sequence). In DNA, the CDR3 is TGTGCCAGTAGTATAAGCGGGCAAAGCAATGAGCAGTTCTTC. Its translation: CASSISGQSNEQFF. The full variable domain, rest sourced from reference TRBV19 and TRBJ2-1, is DGGITQSPKYLFRKEGQNVTLSCEQNLNHDAMYWYRQDPGQGLRLIYYSQIVNDFQKGDIAEGYSVSREKKESFPLTVTSAQKNPTAFYLCASSISGQSNEQFFGPGTRLTVL.

Only a few counts were recorded for this clonotype. The rearrangement uses TRBV6-5 and TRBJ2-2, with 7 bases matching TRBD2. In germline, CDR1 is MNHEY, CDR2 SVGAGI. The CDR3 has 14 residues. The V and J ends lost 4 bases and 6 bases, in that order; junction bases with no gene match: 5. CDR3 loop: CASSSGLGAGELFF. The CDR3 coding sequence is TGTGCCAGCAGTTCCGGACTAGGGGCCGGGGAGCTGTTTTTT.

This sequence joins TRBV12-3 or TRBV12-4 and TRBJ2-5; possible D gene TRBD2, 5 bases. The V gene lost 8 bases and the J gene lost 3 bases, with 13 bases spanning the gap. This CDR3 has 13 residues. Here the CDR3 reads CASRLGLKETQYF. The CDR3, as DNA: TGTGCCAGCCGTCTAGGACTTAAAGAGACCCAGTACTTC.